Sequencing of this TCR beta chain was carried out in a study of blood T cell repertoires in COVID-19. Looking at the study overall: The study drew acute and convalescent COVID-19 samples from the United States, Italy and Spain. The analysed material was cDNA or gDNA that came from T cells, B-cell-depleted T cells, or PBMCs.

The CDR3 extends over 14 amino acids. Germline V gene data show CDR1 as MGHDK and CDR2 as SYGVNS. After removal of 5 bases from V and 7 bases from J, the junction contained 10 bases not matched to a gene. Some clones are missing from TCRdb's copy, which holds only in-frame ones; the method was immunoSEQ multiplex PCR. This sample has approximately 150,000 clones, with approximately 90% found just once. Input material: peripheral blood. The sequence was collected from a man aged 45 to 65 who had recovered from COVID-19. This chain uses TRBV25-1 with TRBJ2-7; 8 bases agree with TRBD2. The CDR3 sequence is CASSLAGTLREQYF. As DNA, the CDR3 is TGTGCCAGCAGTTTAGCGGGAACCCTACGGGAGCAGTACTTC.